Listed here are 10 T cell receptor beta chains from one sample, sequenced in a study of T cells in Graves' hyperthyroidism and ophthalmopathy. The investigators amplified TCR beta CDR3 regions from RNA transcripts. Using the HTBI primer set, a first-round RT-PCR was run on the TCR CDR3. TCRdb recomputed calls from the multiplex PCR reads with MiXCR, one row per CDR3 protein. The table shows some 510,000 distinct CDR3 sequences, with about 20% occurring only once. The sequenced material came from blood. All receptors derive from a man younger than 35 with Graves' hyperthyroidism.

V gene TRBV9 combines with J gene TRBJ2-4, with D hard to call. Germline V gives CDR1 SGDLS, CDR2 YYNGEE. CDR3 size: 15 residues. Trimming took 4 bases from V and 1 from J, leaving 12 bases between them. The chain's CDR3 is CASSPVAAAKNIQYF. CDR3 in DNA: TGTGCCAGCAGCCCTGTGGCAGCCGCCAAAAACATTCAGTACTTC. The full variable domain, with the rest looked up from reference TRBV9 and TRBJ2-4, is DSGVTQTPKHLITATGQRVTLRCSPRSGDLSVYWYQQSLDQGLQFLIQYYNGEERAKGNILERFSAQQFPDLHSELNLSSLELGDSALYFCASSPVAAAKNIQYFGAGTRLSVL.

Ten or more counts support this clonotype. The rearrangement uses TRBV4-1 and TRBJ1-1, with D tentatively TRBD1 (5 bases). Between the trimmed V and J ends, which lost 4 bases and 0 bases, there was a span of 15 bases. CDR1 and CDR2 (germline): MGHRA, YSYEKL. The CDR3 has 16 residues. The DNA for the CDR3 is TGCGCCAGCAGCCTCTCCCGGGGGGTCGTGAACACTGAAGCTTTCTTT. The encoded protein is CASSLSRGVVNTEAFF.

The chain has TRBV6-2 or TRBV6-3 and TRBJ1-1; weak D call: TRBD1 (5 bases). CDR1 is MNHEY and CDR2 is SVGEGT in the germline V gene. V lost 10 bases to trimming and J lost 3 bases, with 24 bases between them. CDR3 length: 16 residues. The CDR3 spells CATSSRAAGSDTEAFF. Here the CDR3 DNA reads TGTGCCACCTCCTCCCGGGCGGCAGGGAGTGACACTGAAGCTTTCTTT.

J is TRBJ1-2 and V is TRBV2; possible D gene TRBD1, 5 bases. There are 12 residues in the CDR3. The V end lost 7 bases, the J end lost 9 bases, and 15 bases lay between the germline ends. CDR1 and CDR2 (germline): SNHLY, FYNNEI. CDR3 nucleotides: TGTGCCAGCAATCTGGGGGTTTTTAGCTACACCTTC. Translation: CASNLGVFSYTF.

The sample holds many counts of this clonotype. The rearrangement joins TRBV10-3 to TRBJ1-3; D perhaps matches TRBD1 (5 bases). Looked up from germline, CDR1 is ENHRY and CDR2 is SYGVKD. This CDR3 is built from 15 residues. V lost 3 bases, J lost 2 bases, and 11 bases lay in between. The CDR3 DNA sequence: TGTGCCATCAGTGAAAGGGGTCTGGCTGGAAACACCATATATTTT. Amino acids: CAISERGLAGNTIYF.

This clonotype was seen many times. The V gene is TRBV9, the J gene TRBJ2-5; a weak D match, TRBD2 (5 bases). Trimming cost V 0 bases and J 4 bases, with 13 bases left between them. This CDR3 is built from 15 residues. The germline V gene has CDR1 SGDLS and CDR2 YYNGEE. The CDR3 protein is CASSVEVGEGETQYF. The CDR3 nucleotides read TGTGCCAGCAGCGTAGAGGTTGGTGAGGGAGAGACCCAGTACTTC.

This clonotype was found a few times. This chain uses TRBV2 with TRBJ1-5; D gene unclear. V lost 6 bases to trimming and J lost 3 bases, with 9 bases between them. The CDR3 is made up of 13 amino acids. Germline V gene sequence: CDR1 SNHLY, CDR2 FYNNEI. The CDR3 loop reads CASREIPNQPQHF. In DNA, the CDR3 is TGTGCCAGCAGAGAGATCCCCAATCAGCCCCAGCATTTT.

This clonotype was observed at least ten times. This chain connects TRBV24-1 to TRBJ2-2; 11 nucleotides line up with TRBD2. V trimming: 5 bases; J trimming: 2 bases; junction bases outside the gene matches: 9. CDR1 and CDR2 (germline): KGHDR, SFDVKD. This CDR3 comprises 18 residues. CDR3 in amino acids: CATSALTSGGPNTGELFF. The CDR3 region has the DNA TGTGCCACCAGTGCCCTAACTAGCGGGGGACCTAACACCGGGGAGCTGTTTTTT.

This clonotype was seen repeatedly, ten times or more. The CDR3 nucleotides are TGCAGTGCTCGCGGCGGGGAGCTGTTTTTT. It is translated as CSARGGELFF. The chain carries TRBV20-1 and TRBJ2-2; D call uncertain. The germline CDR1 and CDR2 sequences are DFQATT and SNEGSKA (reference sequence). The germline V and J ends were trimmed by 5 bases and 7 bases, with 5 bases remaining between them. The CDR3 length is 10 residues.

This clonotype has a count of ten or more. The V gene is TRBV27, the J gene TRBJ2-7; D may be TRBD1 or TRBD2 (6 bases each). CDR1 and CDR2 (germline): MNHEY, SMNVEV (reference sequence). V was clipped by 8 bases and J by 3 bases, with 17 bases between them. CDR3 length: 14 residues. CDR3 in amino acids: CASGPGGGFYEQYF. The CDR3 coding sequence is TGTGCCAGCGGACCCGGAGGGGGTTTCTACGAGCAGTACTTC.